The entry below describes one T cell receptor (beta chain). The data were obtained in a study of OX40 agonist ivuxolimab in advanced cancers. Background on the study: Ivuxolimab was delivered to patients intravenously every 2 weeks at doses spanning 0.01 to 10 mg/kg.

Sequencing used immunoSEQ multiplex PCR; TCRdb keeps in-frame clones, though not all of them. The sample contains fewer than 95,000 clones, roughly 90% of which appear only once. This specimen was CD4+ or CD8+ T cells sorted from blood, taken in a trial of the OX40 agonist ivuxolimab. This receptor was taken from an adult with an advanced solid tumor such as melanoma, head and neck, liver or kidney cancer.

This chain's CDR3 is CASSLLPHYEQFF. The CDR3 DNA is TGTGCCAGCAGCTTGTTACCCCACTATGAGCAGTTCTTC. This rearrangement joins TRBV5-4 to TRBJ2-1, with unresolved D. This CDR3 has 13 amino acids. Germline V gene data show CDR1 as SGHNT and CDR2 as YYREEE (reference sequence). Trimming took off 1 base at V and 8 bases at J, with 10 bases between the two ends.